This T cell receptor beta chain was documented in a study of cytomegalovirus exposure and HLA in healthy donors (dated by TCRdb to the late 2010s). A note on the overall study: An earlier analysis of some 600 of the donors reported about 280 Gb of sequence data and 117 million unique TCR beta sequences obtained from around 180 million T cells. Roughly 300 gigabases of sequencing data and around 80 million unique TCR sequences made up an early release that covered approximately 620 HLA-typed donors. The genetic ancestry cluster associated with self-reported Caucasian donors included about four fifths of the approximately 410 genotyped donors. The study was designed to test whether signatures of past pathogen exposure could be identified by cataloging public T cell receptors. The study profiled the T cell repertoires of more than 500 subjects by immunosequencing and related them to cytomegalovirus serostatus. A separate validation cohort of roughly 130 different subjects was used in addition to the approximately 700-subject first cohort. To predict cytomegalovirus infection status, the study brought together high-throughput TCR immunosequencing, statistical association of individual TCRs with disease status, and machine learning. A later analysis re-examined previously published TCR beta repertoires from hundreds of donors and added high-resolution HLA genotyping to investigate patterns of TCR occurrence. Rather than drawing on any new phenotypic data, the later analysis identified candidate immune exposures from TCR beta sequences and the way those sequences occurred across donors. An earlier analysis of several hundred of the donors applied high-throughput TCR beta sequencing to assess whether each TCR beta V gene segment acted as functional or pseudogenic. Donor age, sex, ethnicity and CMV serostatus were compiled together with the repertoire data. In a later genetic analysis, genome-wide SNP genotypes for about 55% of the roughly 670 donors were used, and that subset was treated as a discovery cohort. Every discovery cohort repertoire had been produced on one sequencing platform. Class I and class II HLA loci were covered by the typing at four-digit resolution. The number of typed donors differed by locus: about 629-640 for A, B, C, DRB1 and DQB1; 500 to 550 for DQA1; 606 for DPA1; and roughly 490 for DPB1. Because of strong linkage in the cohort, four to six DR-DQ haplotypes were treated as single units for association and clustering. Across 398 genotyped donors of the cohort, an average of roughly 250,000 unique TCR beta nucleotide sequences per donor were sequenced, and roughly 18% of those sequences were non-productive.

The germline V and J ends show losses of 5 bases and 3 bases respectively, and no gene match explains 11 bases of the junction. The germline V gene encodes CDR1 LNHNV and CDR2 YYDKDF (reference sequence). Its CDR3 holds 16 amino acids, cysteine through phenylalanine. The retained sequence is limited to the CDR3, 48 bases, with the frame set at the first base. In total, about 650 healthy bone marrow donors made up the cohort. At the time of sampling, every cohort member was nominally healthy, though immune exposures that went unrecorded were likely present. CMV serostatus was recorded as positive for some 300 and negative for about 50% of the roughly 670 cohort members, whereas no CMV serostatus was recorded for the donor in question. Every donor gave a peripheral blood sample, and the peripheral blood mononuclear cells from that sample were used for TCR beta sequencing. Genomic DNA was extracted from the blood cell samples with the Qiagen DNeasy Blood Extraction Kit.

The receptor library was made with the immunoSEQ multiplex PCR assay. For the multiplex PCR, a mixture combining 60 forward primers for TCR Vbeta segments and 13 reverse primers for TCR Jbeta segments was used. The CDR3 region of rearranged TCR beta genes was amplified from genomic DNA with a multiplex PCR assay. The Illumina HiSeq System was used to sequence the amplified TCR beta libraries as 87-base-pair reads. For the original study's pipeline: A later analysis tallied around 82 million unique TCR beta chains across the 666 repertoires, and approximately 9.9 million of those chains were shared by two or more donors. Raw reads were error-corrected and collapsed into unique sequences by a nearest-neighbor algorithm in which closely related sequences were merged to remove PCR and sequencing errors. V, D and J gene segments were assigned by aligning CDR3 sequences to IMGT reference sequences. For a sequence to be retained, a match of at least six nucleotides was required to both a V gene segment and a J gene segment. A rearrangement counted as productive if the CDR3 had no stop codons and remained in frame with V and J, and every other rearrangement counted as non-productive. Following IMGT convention, CDR3 was defined as the stretch from the second conserved V-encoded cysteine up to the conserved J-encoded phenylalanine. Sequences without an unambiguous match to a single V gene segment were excluded from the earlier analysis of several hundred of the donors. An earlier analysis of a few hundred of the donors classified V segments as functional when productive rearrangements were above 56.7% and as segregating when the standard deviation between donors was above 5%. To diagnose cytomegalovirus status from the catalog of TCR beta chain sequences, a statistical classification framework was built. In a later analysis, TCR nucleotide sequences were compared against IMGT/GENE-DB human TR gene sequences so that V and J genes could be assigned. In a later analysis, CDR3 sequences and most-parsimonious VDJ recombination scenarios were assigned using the TCRdist pipeline. In a later analysis, every TCR beta chain was defined by the combination of its CDR3 amino acid sequence and its V-gene family, and reads without a unique V-gene family were dropped. As a way to deal with suspected cross-contamination and a sequencing artifact, a later analysis dropped hundreds of nucleotide sequences that were highly shared and had low generation probability. In a later analysis, a clonal expansion index for each public chain was calculated from normalized within-repertoire ranks of inferred template counts. In a later analysis, generation probabilities were computed using a VDJ recombination model fitted to out-of-frame rearrangements, and the results were checked against IGoR. In a later analysis, hypergeometric tests were used to score TCR-TCR, TCR-HLA and TCR-CMV co-occurrence, with a repertoire-size bias correction applied to TCR pairs. False discovery rates were estimated in a later analysis by permuting HLA or CMV assignments 20 times. In a later analysis, co-occurring TCRs were grouped with DBSCAN, and TCRdist sequence similarity was added when clustering was performed within HLA-allele-positive subsets. For co-occurrence clustering, repertoires with fewer than 30,000 or more than 120,000 public chains were excluded, along with roughly 5 repertoires with anomalous nucleotide sharing. Held by TCRdb, this immuneACCESS table contains in-frame sequences only and omits some clones. Under half of the omission traces to an unresolved V gene where checked; the cause of the rest is unknown. That table is the source of V, J and clone size, and D and trimming were worked out from the DNA. In this sample the table shows 75,000 to 95,000 clones, approximately 80% of which occur a single time. The leading ten clones occupy roughly 12% of the sample.

A word on this clone: It lacks a known antigen. The sample holds no much larger clone one base away, and base qualities are not on file.

Results the study describes overall, beyond this receptor: According to a later analysis, parvovirus B19, influenza, CMV and Epstein-Barr virus appeared linked to several top co-occurrence clusters. V-gene and J-gene trimming of TCR beta chains was associated with a missense DCLRE1C variant in a later genetic analysis, and the association was replicated in an independent cohort. A few of the identified cytomegalovirus-associated TCR beta chains were confirmed in vitro to be specific for cytomegalovirus antigens. It was suggested by the authors that the approach could potentially be generalized to other disease states and immunological phenotypes. A later analysis associated roughly 17,000 TCR beta sequences with specific HLA alleles at a false discovery rate of 0.05. The sequencing pipeline was judged likely to have produced a cluster of highly shared sequence variants as a technical artifact. Compared with the approximately 710-donor mean, donors in an Asian-associated ancestry cluster had fewer N-insertions in productive TCRs, according to a later genetic analysis. Only TCR beta chains were sequenced in this cohort, and the absence of alpha or paired-chain data limited detectable features. A further reported finding was that TCR beta sequences accurately predicted the HLA-A and HLA-B alleles for most subjects in the first cohort. Correlated functional status among segregating V segments might reflect linkage disequilibrium, but an unknown experimental factor could not be ruled out. According to a later analysis, most CMV-associated TCR beta chains appeared to be HLA-restricted, and the HLA associations seemed to be driven largely by CMV exposure. While some public TCRs were present in many individuals, most TCR sequences turned up only very rarely across donors. In an earlier analysis of 587 of the donors, most TCR beta V segments appeared in productive rearrangements about 90% or about 30% of the time, broadly matching IMGT annotations. In both the original and validation cohorts, the classifier was reported to diagnose cytomegalovirus status with high specificity and sensitivity. The study gave a list of under 200 TCR beta chains associated with cytomegalovirus. Because HLA typing was unavailable for some donors at each locus, only the typed subset was used in association tests. The 87-base-pair reads could not distinguish some IMGT-functional V segments, including TRBV6-2 and TRBV6-3, so those segments were excluded. Roughly uniform sequencing depth across donors was assumed in presence/absence analyses, although this assumption may not hold. In a later analysis, TCR association rates were found to vary across HLA loci, with the most associated TCRs seen for DRB1 alleles and the fewest for HLA-C alleles. In a later analysis, HLA-associated TCR beta chains were found to be more clonally expanded and to have lower generation probabilities than equally common non-associated chains. The only immune exposure information available for the cohort was CMV serostatus. Because counts were too low, fewer than 20 rarely observed V segments, including chromosome 9 orphons, were excluded from the earlier analysis of about 500 of the donors. When HLA alleles, especially DR and DQ, strongly co-occurred, attributing TCR associations to individual alleles was difficult.

The receptor comes from a human donor in good health. The specimen sequenced was PBMCs. The chain is encoded by TRBV15 joined to TRBJ1-2; TRBD1 lines up with 8 middle nucleotides. CDR3 region: CATSPRSQGAHYGYTF. The DNA is as follows: TGTGCCACCAGCCCTAGGTCCCAGGGGGCTCACTATGGCTACACCTTC.